Below, 24 T cell receptor beta chains from the same sample are listed, as sequenced in a study of cytomegalovirus exposure and HLA in healthy donors. 60 Vbeta and 13 Jbeta primers were used in PCR. Method: immunoSEQ multiplex PCR; TCRdb's copy keeps in-frame clones and lacks some. The sample spans 75,000 to 95,000 clones; the ten largest clones claim approximately 6%. The sample was PBMCs. The receptors derive from a girl aged 10-17 years in good health and CMV-seropositive.

The V and J genes are TRBV10-3 and TRBJ2-2; no clear D. CDR3 length: 13 amino acids. Trimming removed 4 bases from V and 10 bases from J, with 13 bases in between. Germline CDR1 reads ENHRY; CDR2 reads SYGVKD. CDR3 region: CAISVFWAEELFF. The CDR3 nucleotides are TGTGCCATCAGTGTATTCTGGGCTGAGGAGCTGTTTTTT.

The chain employs TRBV15 and TRBJ1-6; D is unresolved. V was trimmed by 1 base and J by 5 bases, leaving 12 bases between them. Looked up from germline, CDR1 is LNHNV and CDR2 is YYDKDF (reference sequence). The CDR3 is made up of 16 amino acids. In DNA, the CDR3 is TGTGCCACCAGCAGAGGCGTAACCAGGAATAATTCACCCCTCCACTTT. This codes for CATSRGVTRNNSPLHF. The whole variable domain, remainder taken from reference TRBV15 and TRBJ1-6, is DAMVIQNPRYQVTQFGKPVTLSCSQTLNHNVMYWYQQKSSQAPKLLFHYYDKDFNNEADTPDNFQSRRPNTSFCFLDIRSPGLGDTAMYLCATSRGVTRNNSPLHFGNGTRLTVT.

A word on this clone: This specimen includes other DNA sequences encoding the same CDR3. This chain joins TRBV29-1 and TRBJ1-1; tentative D call: TRBD1 (5 bases). Germline V gene data show CDR1 as SQVTM and CDR2 as ANQGSEA. The CDR3 length is 11 residues. The V end was cut by 4 bases, the J end by 5 bases, with 8 bases between. CDR3 amino acids: CSVARGTEAFF. CDR3 coding DNA: TGCAGCGTTGCTCGGGGGACTGAAGCTTTCTTT.

J is TRBJ1-6 and V is TRBV6-4, with D possibly matching TRBD1 (6 bases). Germline V gives CDR1 MRHNA, CDR2 SNTAGT. The CDR3 is 13 residues long. V dropped 9 bases and J dropped 5 bases, with 11 bases sitting between them. CDR3 sequence: CARLTGHNSPLHF. The CDR3 DNA reads as TGTGCCAGGCTGACAGGACATAATTCACCCCTCCACTTT.

This rearrangement joins TRBV5-4 to TRBJ2-7; D may be TRBD1 (6 bases). V shed 3 bases and J shed 6 bases, with 19 bases lying between them. Germline lookup yields CDR1 SGHNT and CDR2 YYREEE (reference sequence). This CDR3 has 15 amino acids. The CDR3 nucleotides are TGTGCCAGCAGCTCCCTATTACAGGGTATAGGCGAGCAGTACTTC. Its translation is CASSSLLQGIGEQYF.

With regard to this clone: In the same sample, other DNA sequences code for this CDR3. The rearrangement joins TRBV5-1 to TRBJ2-2; a weak D match, TRBD2 (5 bases). The V and J ends lost 0 bases and 1 base respectively, with 13 bases between them. The CDR3 length is 17 residues. Germline assignment: CDR1 SGHRS and CDR2 YFSETQ. The CDR3 DNA reads as TGCGCCAGCAGCTTGGCCGGCCTAGCACAGAACACCGGGGAGCTGTTTTTT. Protein product: CASSLAGLAQNTGELFF. Full variable domain (missing parts from reference TRBV5-1 and TRBJ2-2): KAGVTQTPRYLIKTRGQQVTLSCSPISGHRSVSWYQQTPGQGLQFLFEYFSETQRNKGNFPGRFSGRQFSNSRSEMNVSTLELGDSALYLCASSLAGLAQNTGELFFGEGSRLTVL.

Notes on this clone: At one boundary the junction diverges from the germline segment, which might be a read error. The rearrangement joins TRBV7-9 to TRBJ2-1; 11 bases align to TRBD2. Germline loops: CDR1 SEHNR, CDR2 FQNEAQ (reference sequence). The CDR3 length is 19 residues. This CDR3 reads CASSLGKGLAASSDNEQFF. In DNA form, the CDR3 reads TGTGCCAGCAGCTTGGGTAAGGGACTAGCGGCCAGCTCCGACAATGAGCAGTTCTTC.

The chain employs TRBV7-2 and TRBJ1-1, with 9 bases lining up with TRBD1. The germline CDR1 and CDR2 sequences are SGHTA and FQGNSA. V shed 5 bases, J shed 4 bases, and the junction held 8 bases outside the gene matches. This CDR3 comprises 15 residues. The DNA for the CDR3 is TGTGCCAGCAGCCCCAGACAGGGGGGAGGCACTGAAGCTTTCTTT. Translation gives CASSPRQGGGTEAFF.

Points on this clone: Other DNA sequences within the sample encode an identical CDR3. The rearrangement uses TRBV7-3 and TRBJ2-5, with D perhaps TRBD1 (6 bases). Germline-derived CDR1 and CDR2 are SGHTA and FQGTGA. The CDR3 covers 14 residues. The V and J ends lost 1 base and 1 base respectively, with 7 bases between them. The DNA of the CDR3 is TGTGCCAGCAGCTTAATAGGGGGCCAAGAGACCCAGTACTTC. Translated, it gives CASSLIGGQETQYF.

V is TRBV7-9 and J is TRBJ2-2, with 8 nucleotides matching TRBD1. The CDR3 totals 17 residues. The V and J ends lost 4 bases and 1 base, in that order; junction bases with no gene match: 8. CDR1 is SEHNR and CDR2 is FQNEAQ in the germline V gene (reference sequence). CDR3 region: CASSSSDREENTGELFF. CDR3 coding DNA: TGTGCCAGCAGCTCCTCGGACAGGGAGGAGAACACCGGGGAGCTGTTTTTT.

J is TRBJ1-1 and V is TRBV19, with D possibly TRBD1 on 5 matching bases. V was pared by 6 bases and J by 7 bases, with 18 bases between. CDR1 is LNHDA and CDR2 is SQIVND in the germline V gene (reference sequence). CDR3 length equals 14 residues. The CDR3 region has the DNA TGTGCCAGTAGAACGGAAAGGGGCAGTAGTGAAGCTTTCTTT. Its translation is CASRTERGSSEAFF.

V gene TRBV2 combines with J gene TRBJ2-2; D is possibly TRBD1 (6 bases). V was clipped by 4 bases and J by 2 bases, with 8 bases between them. The CDR3 runs to 14 residues. Germline lookup yields CDR1 SNHLY and CDR2 FYNNEI. This CDR3 is CASSGGGNTGELFF. CDR3 DNA sequence: TGTGCCAGCAGTGGTGGGGGCAACACCGGGGAGCTGTTTTTT.

This chain uses TRBV4-1 with TRBJ1-2; TRBD1 matches at 7 bases. CDR1 and CDR2 (germline): MGHRA, YSYEKL. Trimming removed 0 bases from V and 8 bases from J; junction bases left unmatched: 18. This CDR3 spans 18 amino acids. The CDR3 is CASSQEQRASAGGVGYTF. The CDR3 DNA sequence: TGCGCCAGCAGCCAAGAGCAAAGGGCATCGGCAGGGGGTGTCGGCTACACCTTC.

For this clone: Germline and junction disagree at one end, which may indicate a read error. This rearrangement joins TRBV30 to TRBJ1-2; 11 nucleotides agree with TRBD1. The CDR3 runs to 15 residues. Looked up from germline, CDR1 is GTSNPN and CDR2 is SVGIG (reference sequence). CDR3 DNA: TGTGCCGGGAGTTACCGGACAGGGGGCGCGTATGGCTACACCTTC. Translating gives CAGSYRTGGAYGYTF.

The J gene is TRBJ2-1, the V gene TRBV4-1; a weak D match, TRBD1 (5 bases). V lost 0 bases and J lost 1, with 13 bases in between. There are 17 residues in the CDR3. Per germline, CDR1 MGHRA and CDR2 YSYEKL. Here the CDR3 reads CASSQDWEAGSYNEQFF. The DNA for the CDR3 is TGCGCCAGCAGCCAAGATTGGGAAGCAGGGTCCTACAATGAGCAGTTCTTC.

J is TRBJ2-3 and V is TRBV5-6; TRBD1 aligns across 8 bases. Germline V gene lookup returns CDR1 SGHDT and CDR2 YYEEEE. V was pared by 3 bases and J by 1 base, with 4 bases of the junction left unmatched. The CDR3 runs to 15 residues. CDR3 bases: TGTGCCAGCAGCTGGGAGGACAGGGGCACAGATACGCAGTATTTT. This gives the protein CASSWEDRGTDTQYF.

The V gene is TRBV25-1, the J gene TRBJ2-7; D might be TRBD1 (6 bases). The CDR3 spans 13 residues. Germline V lookup: CDR1 MGHDK, CDR2 SYGVNS. Between the trimmed V and J ends, which lost 3 bases and 5 bases, there was a span of 11 bases. CDR3 DNA: TGTGCCAGCAGTGATAGACAGGCCCACGAGCAGTACTTC. Residues: CASSDRQAHEQYF.

Points on this clone: Germline and junction disagree at one end, which may indicate a read error. V and J are TRBV28 and TRBJ1-4; maybe TRBD1 (6 bases). CDR1 and CDR2 (germline): MDHEN, SYDVKM. The CDR3 is 11 amino acids. CDR3 in amino acids: CASSFLGALVF. CDR3 nucleotide sequence: TGTGCCAGCAGTTTCTTGGGGGCATTGGTTTTT.

This rearrangement joins TRBV25-1 to TRBJ2-5; D remains unclear. Germline assignment: CDR1 MGHDK and CDR2 SYGVNS. This CDR3 is built from 11 residues. The CDR3 protein is CGMITAETQYF. CDR3 DNA sequence: TGTGGTATGATAACTGCAGAGACCCAGTACTTC.

J is TRBJ2-6 and V is TRBV7-9; maybe TRBD1 (5 bases). The CDR3 is 16 amino acids. Trimming took off 5 bases at V and 2 bases at J, with 13 bases between the two ends. CDR1 is SEHNR and CDR2 is FQNEAQ in the germline V gene (reference sequence). For the CDR3, the DNA is TGTGCCAGCAGCCATACAGGCGGCCCTGGGGCCAACGTCCTGACTTTC. This gives the protein CASSHTGGPGANVLTF.

The genes are TRBV4-1 and TRBJ1-4, with D possibly matching TRBD1 (5 bases). This CDR3 is 16 amino acids long. Trimming removed 6 bases from V and 8 bases from J, with 22 bases in between. Germline assignment: CDR1 MGHRA and CDR2 YSYEKL. For the CDR3, the DNA is TGCGCCAGCAGTCTGCCGGGAGTAGGGACGGTCGAAAAACTGTTTTTT. It is translated as CASSLPGVGTVEKLFF.

The CDR3 here is CASSPTRSPDTQYF. In DNA form, the CDR3 reads TGTGCCAGCAGCCCGACGAGGAGTCCAGATACGCAGTATTTT. The chain combines TRBV6-5 with TRBJ2-3; D uncertain. V was clipped by 6 bases and J by 4 bases, with 14 bases between them. The CDR3 consists of 14 residues. Germline V gene data show CDR1 as MNHEY and CDR2 as SVGAGI.

The J gene is TRBJ1-5, the V gene TRBV9; D unclear. The V end lost 3 bases, the J end lost 5 bases, and 12 bases lay between the germline ends. Germline loops: CDR1 SGDLS, CDR2 YYNGEE. The length of the CDR3 is 14 residues. CDR3 protein: CASSAAPSDQPQHF. CDR3 nucleotides: TGTGCCAGCAGCGCGGCCCCGAGCGATCAGCCCCAGCATTTT.

The V and J genes are TRBV29-1 and TRBJ2-1; the match to TRBD2 covers 13 bases. The CDR3 covers 14 residues. CDR1 SQVTM and CDR2 ANQGSEA come from the germline V gene. V shed 4 bases and J 7 bases; nucleotides not matched to a gene: 4. CDR3 in amino acids: CSVAPLAGGNEQFF. For the CDR3, the DNA is TGCAGCGTTGCCCCACTAGCGGGGGGGAATGAGCAGTTCTTC.